The T cell receptor beta chain under discussion was sequenced for a study of CD8 T cells in ankylosing spondylitis. Overall study results and limits: A motif of roughly eight highly homologous TCR beta variants was seen as apparently characteristic of ankylosing spondylitis blood. Disease-linked clones were reportedly significantly enriched in matched ankylosing spondylitis synovial fluid. A number of the motif variants had already been described in reactive arthritis synovial fluid and blood.

Comment on this clonotype: Its antigen is not known.

CDR1 SGHTA and CDR2 FQGNSA come from the germline V gene. J was trimmed by 12 bases and V by 5 bases; bases with no gene match: 4. The CDR3 spans 11 residues. MiXCR, applied by TCRdb to the 5' RACE reads, yields one record per CDR3 protein. The table includes about 480,000 distinct CDR3 sequences, 15% to 20% detected once. What was sequenced was blood, either unsorted or a sorted T cell fraction (not recorded which). This chain connects TRBV7-2 to TRBJ2-1, with 7 bases matching TRBD1. The TCR sequence derives from a male donor with ankylosing spondylitis. The CDR3 DNA reads TGTGCCAGCAGCGCCGGGGACAGGCAGTTCTTC. Its translation: CASSAGDRQFF.